This T cell receptor beta chain came from a study of cytotoxic CD8 clonotypes in ibrutinib-treated CLL. Profiling relied on immunoSEQ multiplex PCR, and the TCRdb table lists in-frame clones only, not all of them. The sample yields about 160,000 clones, under 85% seen once. Findings and caveats of the study: Contraction or stability on treatment characterized the public clonotypes, which were uncommon.

Germline V gene sequence: CDR1 GTSNPN, CDR2 SVGIG (reference sequence). V gave up 0 bases and J gave up 11 bases, with 10 bases separating them. The CDR3 extends over 12 amino acids. For this clone: The antigen remains undetermined.

This receptor was taken from a human donor with chronic lymphocytic leukemia. The input for sequencing was PBMCs, taken after 24 months of ibrutinib treatment. The rearrangement uses TRBV30 and TRBJ1-4; a possible D gene is TRBD1 (5 bases). The CDR3 here is CAWSVPGGKLFF. The CDR3 bases are TGTGCCTGGAGTGTACCTGGGGGGAAACTGTTTTTT.